The subject of this entry is one TCR beta chain. Its antigen remains unknown. The data were taken from a study of T cell responses to AZD1222 COVID-19 vaccine. Study as a whole: Some second doses came at about 4 weeks and others at about 12 weeks; these were pooled. The study, taken as a whole, reports: White British donors predominated, females outnumbered males, and clonal diversity was possibly underestimated.

Clones were sequenced by immunoSEQ multiplex PCR, and TCRdb holds only the in-frame ones, with some missing. The sample lists roughly 100,000 clones, roughly 90% occurring once. CDR3 length equals 13 residues. The ends were cut back, 4 bases at V and 6 bases at J, with 12 bases in the middle. The receptor comes from an adult in good health. This specimen was peripheral blood, taken on day 0 of AZD1222 vaccination. The chain couples TRBV23-1 to TRBJ1-2; a possible D gene is TRBD1 (5 bases). TRBV23-1 is designated an ORF whose function remains uncertain. The CDR3 bases are TGCGCCAGCAGTCCAGGGCTTTTCGATGGCTACACCTTC. The encoded protein is CASSPGLFDGYTF.